The 12 T cell receptor beta chains listed next were all sequenced from one sample in a study of PD-1 blockade in classical Hodgkin lymphoma. Exposure to brentuximab vedotin varied, and each patient had relapsed following autologous stem cell transplantation. Sequencing used immunoSEQ multiplex PCR; TCRdb keeps in-frame clones, though not all of them. The sample shows around 11,000 clones, around 75% of them seen only once. Sequencing was performed on peripheral blood mononuclear cells (PBMCs), taken at baseline. All receptors derive from a human donor with classical Hodgkin lymphoma.

The chain employs TRBV11-2 and TRBJ2-3; D may be TRBD1 (5 bases). The germline V and J ends were trimmed by 6 bases and 4 bases, with 14 bases remaining between them. CDR1 is SGHAT and CDR2 is FQNNGV in the germline V gene. This CDR3 has 14 amino acids. CDR3 region: CASRRDRGSDTQYF. The DNA for the CDR3 is TGTGCCAGCAGACGTGACAGAGGATCAGATACGCAGTATTTT. The entire variable domain, with the rest obtained from reference TRBV11-2 and TRBJ2-3, is as follows: EAGVAQSPRYKIIEKRQSVAFWCNPISGHATLYWYQQILGQGPKLLIQFQNNGVVDDSQLPKDRFSAERLKGVDSTLKIQPAKLEDSAVYLCASRRDRGSDTQYFGPGTRLTVL.

This clone was found a few times. V and J are TRBV18 and TRBJ1-3; no clear D. This CDR3 is 15 amino acids long. The ends were cut back, 1 base at V and 2 bases at J, with 9 bases in the middle. Germline assignment: CDR1 KGHSH and CDR2 LQKENI. This CDR3 is CASSPLTSAGNTIYF. The CDR3 DNA reads TGTGCCAGCTCACCACTGACCAGCGCTGGAAACACCATATATTTT.

The rearrangement links TRBV7-9 to TRBJ2-7, with a tentative D call TRBD2 (6 bases). CDR1 and CDR2 (germline): SEHNR, FQNEAQ (reference sequence). The CDR3 length is 14 residues. V lost 5 bases to trimming and J lost 3 bases, with 14 bases between them. The CDR3 reads CASSLGGSFYEQYF. In DNA form, the CDR3 reads TGTGCCAGCAGCCTCGGGGGTAGCTTCTACGAGCAGTACTTC. The full variable domain, rest sourced from reference TRBV7-9 and TRBJ2-7, is DTGVSQNPRHKITKRGQNVTFRCDPISEHNRLYWYRQTLGQGPEFLTYFQNEAQLEKSRLLSDRFSAERPKGSFSTLEIQRTEQGDSAMYLCASSLGGSFYEQYFGPGTRLTVT.

This clone is a singleton in its sample. Other DNA sequences in the sample encode the same CDR3. The chain carries TRBV2 and TRBJ1-2, with 7 bases that match TRBD1. The CDR3 is 15 residues long. Germline CDR1 reads SNHLY; CDR2 reads FYNNEI. The trim removed 6 bases at V and 7 bases at J, leaving 14 bases unmatched. The DNA of the CDR3 is TGTGCCAGCAGCGTCTATCCTCAGGGGGGCGGTGGCTACACCTTC. This encodes CASSVYPQGGGGYTF.

This clone showed up just a few times. CDR3 in amino acids: CATSRVGETQYF. Written as DNA, the CDR3 is TGTGCCACCAGCAGAGTCGGAGAGACCCAGTACTTC. The rearrangement links TRBV15 to TRBJ2-5; D unclear. V lost 1 base and J lost 4, with 4 bases in between. The CDR3 runs to 12 residues. Per germline, CDR1 LNHNV and CDR2 YYDKDF (reference sequence).

V gene TRBV10-3 combines with J gene TRBJ2-1; tentatively, D is TRBD2 (6 bases). This CDR3 has 14 amino acids. Trimming took 2 bases from V and 9 from J, leaving 14 bases between them. Germline-derived CDR1 and CDR2 are ENHRY and SYGVKD. CDR3 region: CAISERGGISEQFF. The CDR3 nucleotides read TGTGCCATCAGTGAGAGGGGCGGGATCAGTGAGCAGTTCTTC.

As concerns this clone: Additional DNA sequences in this sample encode the identical CDR3. The CDR3 DNA reads as TGTGCCAGCAGCCCGGGACAGATATATGGCTACACCTTC. Its protein product is CASSPGQIYGYTF. The chain has TRBV11-3 and TRBJ1-2; 7 bases align to TRBD1. In germline, CDR1 is SGHNT, CDR2 YENEEA. V gave up 5 bases and J gave up 5 bases; unmatched junction bases: 5. The CDR3 runs to 13 residues. Full variable domain (outside the CDR3, taken from reference TRBV11-3 and TRBJ1-2): EAGVVQSPRYKIIEKKQPVAFWCNPISGHNTLYWYLQNLGQGPELLIRYENEEAVDDSQLPKDRFSAERLKGVDSTLKIQPAELGDSAVYLCASSPGQIYGYTFGSGTRLTVV.

The chain carries TRBV4-3 and TRBJ2-3; 14 bases agree with TRBD2. Per germline, CDR1 LGHNA and CDR2 YSLEER. The CDR3 totals 16 residues. Trimming removed 4 bases from V and 3 bases from J; junction bases left unmatched: 3. The CDR3 spells CASSRRLAGGTDTQYF. CDR3 nucleotide sequence: TGCGCCAGCAGCCGACGACTAGCGGGAGGGACAGATACGCAGTATTTT.

The chain's CDR3 is CASSPQGRVNTEAFF. DNA of the CDR3: TGTGCCAGCTCCCCCCAAGGCAGGGTGAACACTGAAGCTTTCTTT. The chain carries TRBV18 and TRBJ1-1, with a weak D call TRBD1 (5 bases). The V gene's germline CDR1 is KGHSH and CDR2 LQKENI. V was trimmed by 6 bases and J by 0 bases, leaving 14 bases between them. This CDR3 is built from 15 residues.

V gene TRBV7-3 combines with J gene TRBJ2-7; a weak D match, TRBD1 (6 bases). Germline lookup yields CDR1 SGHTA and CDR2 FQGTGA. V lost 2 bases and J lost 12, with 11 bases in between. The CDR3 spans 11 residues. CDR3 bases: TGTGCCAGCAGCTTAGAAGGGGGAATGTACTTC. Translated, it gives CASSLEGGMYF.

This rearrangement joins TRBV27 to TRBJ2-2; 7 bases align to TRBD2. The CDR3 is 15 residues long. J lost 6 bases, V lost 5 bases, and 9 bases had no gene match. CDR1 is MNHEY and CDR2 is SMNVEV in the germline V gene (reference sequence). CDR3 region: CASSLNGRSPGELFF. CDR3 nucleotide sequence: TGTGCCAGCAGTCTTAACGGGAGGTCCCCCGGGGAGCTGTTTTTT.

The chain recombines TRBV19 with TRBJ1-2; 8 nucleotides agree with TRBD1. Trimming took 1 base from V and 5 from J; bases not matched to a gene: 12. The CDR3 loop spans 17 amino acids. Germline V gene data show CDR1 as LNHDA and CDR2 as SQIVND (reference sequence). The CDR3 nucleotides read TGTGCCAGTAGTATAGCAATCCTCCGGGACAGGTATTATGGCTACACCTTC. Translated, it gives CASSIAILRDRYYGYTF.